Below are 11 T cell receptor beta chains sequenced from a single sample in a study of blood T cell repertoires in COVID-19. The method was immunoSEQ multiplex PCR; TCRdb's version includes in-frame clones alone and lacks a portion of them. The sample lists approximately 400,000 clones, about four fifths seen once, with over 4.5% in the top ten. The sample taken for sequencing was PBMCs or T cells enriched from blood (not recorded which). All receptors derive from a woman aged 50 to 60 who had recovered from COVID-19.

The gene calls are TRBV7-9 and TRBJ1-1; 7 nucleotides agree with TRBD1. The trim removed 3 bases at V and 5 bases at J, leaving 9 bases unmatched. The CDR3 contains 15 residues. Germline loops: CDR1 SEHNR, CDR2 FQNEAQ (reference sequence). The CDR3 region is CASSLGGQHRTEAFF. The CDR3 nucleotides are TGTGCCAGCAGCTTGGGGGGACAGCATCGGACTGAAGCTTTCTTT. The whole variable domain, filled in from reference TRBV7-9 and TRBJ1-1, reads DTGVSQNPRHKITKRGQNVTFRCDPISEHNRLYWYRQTLGQGPEFLTYFQNEAQLEKSRLLSDRFSAERPKGSFSTLEIQRTEQGDSAMYLCASSLGGQHRTEAFFGQGTRLTVV.

The chain couples TRBV21-1 to TRBJ1-5; the tabulated D call, TRBD1, remains unverified against the DNA. TRBV21-1 is noted as a pseudogene. The CDR3 has 21 residues. DNA of the CDR3: TGTGCCAGCAGCAATAAGGGGACAGGGGGGAGGTCGCTTAGTGGCAATCAGCCCCAGCATTTT. It is translated as CASSNKGTGGRSLSGNQPQHF.

This clone was seen once. The V and J genes are TRBV19 and TRBJ1-4; TRBD1 might be the D (6 bases). The CDR3 loop spans 19 amino acids. V lost 1 base and J lost 0, with 18 bases in between. Per the germline V gene, CDR1 is LNHDA and CDR2 is SQIVND (reference sequence). CDR3 sequence (DNA): TGTGCCAGTAGTATAGGACCGACAGGACGCGGTGCAACTAATGAAAAACTGTTTTTT. It codes for CASSIGPTGRGATNEKLFF.

The CDR3 bases are TGTGCCAGCAGCTCAACGCCGGGGAAAAACTATGGCTACACCTTC. Translating it yields CASSSTPGKNYGYTF. This sequence joins TRBV3-1 (or the pseudogene TRBV3-2) and TRBJ1-2; unclear D gene. The CDR3 is 15 residues long. The V gene's germline CDR1 is LGHDT and CDR2 YNNKEL (reference sequence). The V end lost 5 bases, the J end lost 2 bases, and 15 bases lay between the germline ends.

This clone was counted a few times. This chain links TRBV5-1 with TRBJ2-1, with 10 bases aligning to TRBD2. V lost 3 bases to trimming and J lost 1 base; unmatched junction nucleotides: 16. CDR1 is SGHRS and CDR2 is YFSETQ in the germline V gene. This CDR3 region has 20 residues. The CDR3 DNA sequence: TGCGCCAGCAGCTCGCCGAAGGCTAGCGGGAGTCGTGGGTCCTACAATGAGCAGTTCTTC. Its protein product is CASSSPKASGSRGSYNEQFF.

Regarding this clone: In the same sample, other DNA sequences code for this CDR3. V is TRBV10-3 and J is TRBJ2-5, with 8 bases aligning to TRBD2. This CDR3 has 14 amino acids. Germline V gene data show CDR1 as ENHRY and CDR2 as SYGVKD. The trim removed 5 bases at V and 5 bases at J, leaving 7 bases unmatched. CDR3 DNA sequence: TGTGCCATCAGTCCCGGGACTAGTCAGGAGACCCAGTACTTC. It encodes CAISPGTSQETQYF.

This clone has just a few counts. The chain carries TRBV19 and TRBJ2-2, with 7 positions matching TRBD2. This CDR3 spans 15 amino acids. With V trimmed by 4 bases and J by 7 bases, 9 bases remained unmatched. Germline CDR1 LNHDA, CDR2 SQIVND (reference sequence). In DNA, the CDR3 is TGTGCCAGTAGTACCACAGGCCCGGGGGGCGGGGAGCTGTTTTTT. As protein: CASSTTGPGGGELFF. Variable domain in full (rest from reference TRBV19 and TRBJ2-2): DGGITQSPKYLFRKEGQNVTLSCEQNLNHDAMYWYRQDPGQGLRLIYYSQIVNDFQKGDIAEGYSVSREKKESFPLTVTSAQKNPTAFYLCASSTTGPGGGELFFGEGSRLTVL.

This clone was seen a single time. The chain recombines TRBV5-1 with TRBJ1-1, with D hard to call. The CDR3 is 15 amino acids. The germline V gene has CDR1 SGHRS and CDR2 YFSETQ. V dropped 0 bases and J dropped 1 base, with 10 bases sitting between them. CDR3: CASSLAGDGNTEAFF. The CDR3 DNA is TGCGCCAGCAGCTTGGCCGGGGATGGGAACACTGAAGCTTTCTTT.

This clone was found a few times. The genes are TRBV30 and TRBJ1-1; no firm D call. V was clipped by 0 bases and J by 1 base, with 6 bases between them. This CDR3 region has 13 residues. The germline gives CDR1 GTSNPN, CDR2 SVGIG (reference sequence). The CDR3 coding sequence is TGTGCCTGGAGTGTACAACCGAACACTGAAGCTTTCTTT. Translating it yields CAWSVQPNTEAFF.

This chain links TRBV5-1 with TRBJ1-1; D ambiguous. The CDR3 covers 13 residues. CDR1 SGHRS and CDR2 YFSETQ come from the germline V gene. Trimming removed 2 bases at V and 1 base at J, with 6 bases between. The CDR3 sequence is CASSFAGNTEAFF. DNA of the CDR3: TGCGCCAGCAGCTTTGCCGGGAACACTGAAGCTTTCTTT.

The chain uses TRBV5-1 and TRBJ2-7; 7 positions agree with TRBD2. This CDR3 spans 15 amino acids. The germline CDR1 and CDR2 sequences are SGHRS and YFSETQ. V was pared by 1 base and J by 5 bases, with 9 bases of the junction left unmatched. CDR3 sequence (DNA): TGCGCCAGCAGCTTGCCCTCGGGAGGCGGTGACGAGCAGTACTTC. It codes for CASSLPSGGGDEQYF.